The text below deals with one T cell receptor (beta chain). Its antigen is currently unknown. This specimen comes from a study of cytomegalovirus exposure and HLA in healthy donors. PCR employed 60 Vbeta and 13 Jbeta primers. The table came from immunoSEQ multiplex PCR; TCRdb's copy has only in-frame clones and leaves some out. Here the sample spans 100,000 to 150,000 clones, less than 90% being singletons. Study results and limitations: Reportedly, TCR beta sequences accurately predicted HLA-A and HLA-B alleles in most subjects. Analysis was performed later, and it showed HLA-associated TCR beta chains to be more clonally expanded than equally common others.

V lost 0 bases and J lost 3; bases outside the gene matches: 11. The length of the CDR3 is 17 residues. The V gene is TRBV23-1, the J gene TRBJ2-7; TRBD2 matches at 7 bases. TRBV23-1 is sorted into the ORF group, with uncertain function. The sequenced sample was PBMCs. This receptor was taken from a man between 18 and 29 years old in good health and CMV-seropositive. The CDR3 DNA is TGCGCCAGCAGTCAATCGGCGTATCGACTAGCATTCTACGAGCAGTACTTC. Translating it yields CASSQSAYRLAFYEQYF.